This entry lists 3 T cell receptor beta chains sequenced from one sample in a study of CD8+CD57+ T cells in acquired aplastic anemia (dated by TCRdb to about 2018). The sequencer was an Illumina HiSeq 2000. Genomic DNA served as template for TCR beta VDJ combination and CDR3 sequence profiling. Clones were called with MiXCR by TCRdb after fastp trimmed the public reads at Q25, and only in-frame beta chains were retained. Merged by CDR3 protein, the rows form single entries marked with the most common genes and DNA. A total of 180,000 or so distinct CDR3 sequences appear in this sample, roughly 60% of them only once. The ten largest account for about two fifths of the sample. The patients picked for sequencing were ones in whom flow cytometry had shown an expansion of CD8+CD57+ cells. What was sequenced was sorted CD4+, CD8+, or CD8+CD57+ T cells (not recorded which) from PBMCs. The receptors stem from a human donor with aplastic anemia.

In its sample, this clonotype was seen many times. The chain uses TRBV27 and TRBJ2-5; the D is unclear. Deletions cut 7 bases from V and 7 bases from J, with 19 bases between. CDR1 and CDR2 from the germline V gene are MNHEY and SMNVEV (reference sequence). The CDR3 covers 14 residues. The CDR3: CASTPSPGRRTQYF. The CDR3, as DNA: TGTGCCAGCACCCCTTCCCCGGGTAGACGGACCCAGTACTTC.

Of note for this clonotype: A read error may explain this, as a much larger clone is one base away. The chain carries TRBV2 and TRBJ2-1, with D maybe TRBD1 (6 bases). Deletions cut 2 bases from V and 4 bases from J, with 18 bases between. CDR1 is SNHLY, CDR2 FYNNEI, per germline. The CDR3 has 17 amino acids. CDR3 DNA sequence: TGTGCCAGCAGTGAAACCCCCGAGGGGGTTGGGTACAATGAGCAGTTCTTC. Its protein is CASSETPEGVGYNEQFF.

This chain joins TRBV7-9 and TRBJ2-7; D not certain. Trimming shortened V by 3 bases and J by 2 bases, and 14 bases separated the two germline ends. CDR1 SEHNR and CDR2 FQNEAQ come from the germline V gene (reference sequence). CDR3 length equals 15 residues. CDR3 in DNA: TGTGCCAGCAGCTTCGGTCAAACAATAACCTACGAGCAGTACTTC. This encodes CASSFGQTITYEQYF.